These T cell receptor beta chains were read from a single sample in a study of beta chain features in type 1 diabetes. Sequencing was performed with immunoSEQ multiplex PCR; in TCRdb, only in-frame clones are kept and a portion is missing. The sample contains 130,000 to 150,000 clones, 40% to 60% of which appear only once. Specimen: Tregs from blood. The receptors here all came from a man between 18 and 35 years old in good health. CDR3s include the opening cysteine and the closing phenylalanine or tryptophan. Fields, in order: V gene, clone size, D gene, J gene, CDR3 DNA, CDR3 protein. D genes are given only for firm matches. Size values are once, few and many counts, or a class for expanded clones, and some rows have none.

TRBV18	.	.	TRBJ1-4	TGTGCCAGCTCACCGACAGCTCCCTCTAATGAAAAACTGTTTTTT	CASSPTAPSNEKLFF
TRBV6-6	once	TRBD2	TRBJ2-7	TGTGCCAGCAGTGACCCAGCGGGACTCTCCTACGAGCAGTACTTC	CASSDPAGLSYEQYF
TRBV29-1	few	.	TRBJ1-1	TGCAGCGTTGGTGCGGTAACTGAAGCTTTCTTT	CSVGAVTEAFF
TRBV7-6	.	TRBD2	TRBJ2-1	TGTGCCAGCAGCCGCGGGACTAGCGCTAATGAGCAGTTCTTC	CASSRGTSANEQFF
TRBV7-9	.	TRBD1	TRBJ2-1	TGTGCCAGCAGCTTTACAGGGGGCGCTGAGTATGAGCAGTTCTTC	CASSFTGGAEYEQFF
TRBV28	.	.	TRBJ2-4	TGTGCCAGCAGCCCGACAGAGGCCAAAAACATTCAGTACTTC	CASSPTEAKNIQYF
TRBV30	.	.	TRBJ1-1	TGTGCCTGGAGCAGGAACACTGAAGCTTTCTTT	CAWSRNTEAFF
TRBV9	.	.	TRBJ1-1	TGTGCCAGCAGCGTAGACGGGTACCGGTCGTCTGAAGCTTTCTTT	CASSVDGYRSSEAFF
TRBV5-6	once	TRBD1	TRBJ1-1	TGTGCCAGCAGCTCCCTCCGGGACAGGGGGCGGTTGACTGAAGCTTTCTTT	CASSSLRDRGRLTEAFF
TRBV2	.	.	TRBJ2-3	TGTGCCAGCAGTCGACTGGCCCCTAGCACAGATACGCAGTATTTT	CASSRLAPSTDTQYF
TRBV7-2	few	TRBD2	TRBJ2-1	TGTGCCAGCAGCTCTAGGGGCGGGGGACCTTACAATGAGCAGTTCTTC	CASSSRGGGPYNEQFF
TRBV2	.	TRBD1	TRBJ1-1	TGTGCCAGCAAGTGGGAGGGACAGGGGTACACTGAAGCTTTCTTT	CASKWEGQGYTEAFF
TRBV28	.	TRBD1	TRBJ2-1	TGTGCCAGCAGAGGGACAGTTCCACTCAATGAGCAGTTCTTC	CASRGTVPLNEQFF
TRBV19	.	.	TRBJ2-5	TGTGCCAGTAGCCCCGGACAGACCTACCAAGAGACCCAGTACTTC	CASSPGQTYQETQYF
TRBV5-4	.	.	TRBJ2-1	TGTGCCAGCAGCGTCCCCGGGTACAATGAGCAGTTCTTC	CASSVPGYNEQFF
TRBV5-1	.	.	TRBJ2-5	TGCGCCAGCAGCGCTACTAGCACGGAGACCCAGTACTTC	CASSATSTETQYF
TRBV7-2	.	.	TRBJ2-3	TGTGCCAGCAGCTGGCAGGGATCAGATACGCAGTATTTT	CASSWQGSDTQYF
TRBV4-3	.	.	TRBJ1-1	TGCGCCAGCAGCCATATCGGACAAATGAACACTGAAGCTTTCTTT	CASSHIGQMNTEAFF
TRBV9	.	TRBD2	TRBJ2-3	TGTGCCAGCAGCGCCTGGACTAGCGGCACAGATACGCAGTATTTT	CASSAWTSGTDTQYF
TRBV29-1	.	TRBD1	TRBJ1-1	TGCAGCGCCTGGGACAGGGGGCGTCGGAACACTGAAGCTTTCTTT	CSAWDRGRRNTEAFF
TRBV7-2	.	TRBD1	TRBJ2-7	TGTGCCAGCAGCCTAAGACAGGGTATACCCCACGAGCAGTACTTC	CASSLRQGIPHEQYF
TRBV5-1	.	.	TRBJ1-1	TGCGCCAGCAGCCCCAGAGCGGCGAGAGGCACTGAAGCTTTCTTT	CASSPRAARGTEAFF
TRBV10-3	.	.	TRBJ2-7	TGTGCCATCAGAAGGACAGGAGGGTTGACCTACGAGCAGTACTTC	CAIRRTGGLTYEQYF
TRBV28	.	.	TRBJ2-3	TGTGCCAGCAGGAGGGGACTGGGGATCACAGATACGCAGTATTTT	CASRRGLGITDTQYF
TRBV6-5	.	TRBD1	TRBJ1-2	TGTGCCAGCAGTTACACAGGGGCATTCCGGGGTGGCTACACCTTC	CASSYTGAFRGGYTF
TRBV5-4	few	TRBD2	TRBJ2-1	TGTGCCAGCAGCTTGGGAGCGGGGTTCTCCTACAATGAGCAGTTCTTC	CASSLGAGFSYNEQFF
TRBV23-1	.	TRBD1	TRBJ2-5	TGCGCCAGCAGTCAATCGGTTGAGGACAGGGCCATGGGGTACTTC	CASSQSVEDRAMGYF
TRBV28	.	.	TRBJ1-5	TGTGCCAGCAGTCTCCGACAGGCATATAGCAATCAGCCCCAGCATTTT	CASSLRQAYSNQPQHF
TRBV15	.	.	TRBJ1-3	TGTGCCACCAGCTTGTGGACTCAATCTGGAAACACCATATATTTT	CATSLWTQSGNTIYF
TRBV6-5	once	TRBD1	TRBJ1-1	TGTGCCAGCAGAACGGACAGGGAAGCTTTCTTT	CASRTDREAFF
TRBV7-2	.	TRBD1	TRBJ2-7	TGTGCCAGCACCCCGGGACAGGGACGCGAGCAGTACTTC	CASTPGQGREQYF
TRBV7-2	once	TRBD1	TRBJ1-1	TGTGCCAGCAGCTCGACAGGGGCGCGTAGGAACACTGAAGCTTTCTTT	CASSSTGARRNTEAFF
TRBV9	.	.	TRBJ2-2	TGTGCCAGCAGCGTATTCAGCGGGGAGCTGTTTTTT	CASSVFSGELFF
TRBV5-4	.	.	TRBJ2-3	TGTGCCAGCAGCTTGGGTATAGACAGGCCGCAGTATTTT	CASSLGIDRPQYF
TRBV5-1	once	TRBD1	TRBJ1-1	TGCGCCAGCAGTCAGGGGGTTAGTGAAGCTTTCTTT	CASSQGVSEAFF
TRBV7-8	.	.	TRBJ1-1	TGTGCCAGCAGCTTAACGGTGGACACTGAAGCTTTCTTT	CASSLTVDTEAFF
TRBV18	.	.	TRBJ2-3	TGTGCCAGCTCACCACCGAATCGGCGACAGAGCACAGATACGCAGTATTTT	CASSPPNRRQSTDTQYF
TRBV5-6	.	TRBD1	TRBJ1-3	TGTGCCAGCAGCTATGGGACAGGGGCTGGAAACACCATATATTTT	CASSYGTGAGNTIYF
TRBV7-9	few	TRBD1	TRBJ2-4	TGTGCCAGCAGCTTAGCCGGGACAGTAGCCAAAAACATTCAGTACTTC	CASSLAGTVAKNIQYF
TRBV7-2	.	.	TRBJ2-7	TGTGCCAGCAGCTTATTCGGCTACGAGCAGTACTTC	CASSLFGYEQYF
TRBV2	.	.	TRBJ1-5	TGTGCCAGCAGTGGGGTTTTCGGGGCGGGGCAGCCCCAGCATTTT	CASSGVFGAGQPQHF
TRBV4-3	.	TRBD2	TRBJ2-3	TGCGCCAGCAGCCAAAGGACTAGCGGGGGTACAGATACGCAGTATTTT	CASSQRTSGGTDTQYF
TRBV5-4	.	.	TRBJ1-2	TGTGCCAGCAGCCCCTCCCAGGTTAACTATGGCTACACCTTC	CASSPSQVNYGYTF
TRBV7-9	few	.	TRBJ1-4	TGTGCCAGCAGCCCTCCTGAGGGAACTAATGAAAAACTGTTTTTT	CASSPPEGTNEKLFF
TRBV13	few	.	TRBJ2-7	TGTGCCAGCAGACGGGCAGGGGCTTCCGAGCAGTACTTC	CASRRAGASEQYF
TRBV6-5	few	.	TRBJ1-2	TGTGCCAGCAGCCTCAACAGGGCTAACTATGGCTACACCTTC	CASSLNRANYGYTF
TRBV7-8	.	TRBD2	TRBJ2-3	TGTGCCAGCAGCCAGACTAGCGGGAGGACAGATACGCAGTATTTT	CASSQTSGRTDTQYF
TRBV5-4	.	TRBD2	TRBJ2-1	TGTGCCAGCAGCTATGGGACTAGCGGGAGGGCCTTCTACAATGAGCAGTTCTTC	CASSYGTSGRAFYNEQFF
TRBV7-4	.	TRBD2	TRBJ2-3	TGTGCCAGCAGCCCCCCTACTAGCGGGAGCCAAGGCACAGATACGCAGTATTTT	CASSPPTSGSQGTDTQYF
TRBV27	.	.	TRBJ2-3	TGTGCCAGCCGGGACTTAGCCACAGATACGCAGTATTTT	CASRDLATDTQYF
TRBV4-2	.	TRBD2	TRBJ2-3	TGTGCCAGCAGCCAAGATTACAAGGGGAGGGGAGATACGCAGTATTTT	CASSQDYKGRGDTQYF